A selection of T cell receptor beta chains follows, all from one sample in a study of tumor and adjacent non-tumor tissue in lung cancer. MiXCR, applied by TCRdb to the multiplex PCR reads, yields one record per CDR3 protein. This sample has roughly 70,000 distinct CDR3 sequences; nearly 70% occur once, and the top ten carry about 30%. Sequencing input: distant non-tumor lung tissue. These receptors came from a woman between 50 and 59 years old with non-small cell lung cancer. Each CDR3 is given with its conserved first and last residue. Fields, in order: D gene, CDR3 length, V gene, J gene, clone size, CDR3 DNA, CDR3 protein. The D gene is left open where the match is weak. Some rows mark clone size as missing; the rest say once, few, many or name a class of expanded clone.

>.|15|TRBV11-2|TRBJ2-5|.
TGTGCCAGCAGCTTAGATCTGGGGGGCGTGGAGACCCTGTACTTC
CASSLDLGGVETLYF
>TRBD1|14|TRBV29-1|TRBJ2-5|many
TGCAGCGTTGAAGAGCAGGGGGCGTTAGAGACCCAGTACTTC
CSVEEQGALETQYF
>TRBD2|17|TRBV24-1|TRBJ2-1|.
TGTGCCACCAGTGATTTGGCTAGCGGGTCCTCCTACAATGAGCAGTTCTTC
CATSDLASGSSYNEQFF
>.|13|TRBV7-6|TRBJ2-1|.
TGTGCCAGCAGCGACCCAGGGGTCGATGAGCAGTTCTTC
CASSDPGVDEQFF
>TRBD2|16|TRBV20-1|TRBJ2-5|many
TGCAGTGCTAGAGTGGGAGGACTAGCGGGAGAAGAGACCCAGTACTTC
CSARVGGLAGEETQYF
>.|15|TRBV6-6|TRBJ1-5|.
TGTGCCAGCAATGGTCGCGGGGGGAGCAATCAGCCCCAGCATTTT
CASNGRGGSNQPQHF
>.|16|TRBV28|TRBJ1-5|.
TGTGCCAGCAGATTTTATGGGACGAATAGAAATCAGCCCCAGCATTTT
CASRFYGTNRNQPQHF
>TRBD1|15|TRBV5-1|TRBJ2-1|.
TGCGCCAGCAGCATAACAGGGGATCCCTACAATGAGCAGTTCTTC
CASSITGDPYNEQFF
>.|15|TRBV5-4|TRBJ1-6|.
TGTGCCAGCAGAGGTGGAGAGGGCTACGGTACACCCCTCCACTTT
CASRGGEGYGTPLHF
>.|14|TRBV28|TRBJ2-2|many
TGTGCCAGCAGCTACGACAGTGGGACCGGGGAGCTGTTTTTT
CASSYDSGTGELFF
>.|12|TRBV20-1|TRBJ2-7|.
TGCAGTGCCGTAGGGATCAACTACGAGCAGTACTTC
CSAVGINYEQYF
>.|14|TRBV11-2|TRBJ1-4|.
TGTGCCAGCAGCATTGATAGGACTAATGAAAAACTGATTTTT
CASSIDRTNEKLIF
>TRBD2|18|TRBV6-6|TRBJ2-1|many
TGTGCCAGCAGTTACTCCGAAACCCCCCCGTTAGGGAGGGATGAGCAGTTCTTC
CASSYSETPPLGRDEQFF
>.|13|TRBV28|TRBJ2-3|.
TGTGCCAACAGAGTAGGGCCAATAGATACGCAGTATTTT
CANRVGPIDTQYF
>.|16|TRBV10-3|TRBJ2-7|.
TGTACCATCAGTGGTAACCAGGGTGGTCCGGCTTACGAGCAGTACTTC
CTISGNQGGPAYEQYF
>.|14|TRBV11-1|TRBJ2-2|.
TGTGCCAGCAGCTTATCTAGGGACATCGGGGAGCTGTTCTTT
CASSLSRDIGELFF
>.|14|TRBV20-1|TRBJ1-4|.
TGCAGTGCTAGACCCCCTCTGGATAATGAAAAACTGTTCTTT
CSARPPLDNEKLFF
>.|14|TRBV4-3|TRBJ2-3|many
TGCGCCAGCAGCCTCCTGACTAGCACAGATACGCAGTATTTT
CASSLLTSTDTQYF
>.|11|TRBV29-1|TRBJ2-7|many
TGCAGCGTTTCCAACATCGACGAGCAGTACTTC
CSVSNIDEQYF
>.|13|TRBV14|TRBJ1-5|.
TGTGCCAGTAGCCAAGGGGAGTATCAGTCCCAGCATTTT
CASSQGEYQSQHF
>.|14|TRBV12-3/TRBV12-4|TRBJ2-3|.
TGTGCGAGCAGTCTTGATGGGGTAGATCAGCCCCAGTATTTT
CASSLDGVDQPQYF
>.|11|TRBV2|TRBJ2-1|many
TGTGCCAGCAGTGAAGGGCCGCAGCAGTTCTTC
CASSEGPQQFF
>.|16|TRBV11-2|TRBJ2-1|once
TGTGCCAGCAGCTTAGTATCCCAGGGGTTCCACAATGAGCACTTCTTC
CASSLVSQGFHNEHFF
>TRBD1|10|TRBV4-2|TRBJ1-2|.
TGTGCCGGGGACAGTCTTGGCTACACCTTC
CAGDSLGYTF
>.|13|TRBV11-2|TRBJ2-1|.
TGTGCCAGCAGTATAAACAACAACAATGAGCAGTTCTTC
CASSINNNNEQFF
>.|12|TRBV6-6|TRBJ2-7|.
TGTGCCATCAGTTACCGACTTTACGGGCAGTACTTC
CAISYRLYGQYF
>.|13|TRBV7-9|TRBJ1-5|.
TGTGCCAGCAGCTCAGTCAGCAATCAGCCCCAGCATTTT
CASSSVSNQPQHF
>TRBD1|15|TRBV25-1|TRBJ2-4|.
TGTGCCAGCAGTGAGTCGGGACAGGGGAAAGACATTCAGTACTTC
CASSESGQGKDIQYF
>.|17|TRBV11-1|TRBJ2-1|.
TGCGCCAGCAGCTCGCGGGGCAGGGGCCTGCTTGCTTCTGAGCAGTTCTTC
CASSSRGRGLLASEQFF
>TRBD2|14|TRBV28|TRBJ2-3|few
TGTGCCAGCTTGGGAGGGTACGACACAGATACGCAGTATTTT
CASLGGYDTDTQYF
>.|11|TRBV6-5|TRBJ1-3|.
TGTGCCAGTTCGTCCGGAAACACCATATGTTTT
CASSSGNTICF
>.|14|TRBV6-2/TRBV6-3|TRBJ2-3|.
TGTGCCAGCAGTTATTCGGTTAGCATAGATATGCAGTATTTT
CASSYSVSIDMQYF
>.|14|TRBV28|TRBJ1-1|few
TGTGCCAGCAGTTTATTGGTCAAGGGGACTGAAGCTTTCTTT
CASSLLVKGTEAFF
>.|12|TRBV28|TRBJ1-6|many
TGTGCCAGCAACGGACAAGGTTCACCCCTCCACTTT
CASNGQGSPLHF
>.|13|TRBV5-8|TRBJ2-2|.
TGCGCCAGCAGTCTCAAGACAGTTCCTGTGCTGTTTTTT
CASSLKTVPVLFF
>TRBD2|17|TRBV6-2/TRBV6-3|TRBJ2-7|.
TGTGTCAGCAGTCCCCTCATAGCGGGAGGTAACTCCTACGAGCAGTACTTC
CVSSPLIAGGNSYEQYF
>TRBD2|12|TRBV29-1|TRBJ2-1|many
TGCAGCGTTGAAGATCTAGCGGGCAGGTGTTTCTTC
CSVEDLAGRCFF
>.|17|TRBV4-1|TRBJ1-4|.
TGCGCCAGCAGCCAAGCCCTAACCGGGGGGGGGGATGAAAAACTGTTTTTT
CASSQALTGGGDEKLFF
>.|14|TRBV7-9|TRBJ2-1|.
TGTGCCAGCAGCTTCGTAGCGAGATACAATGAGCAGTTCTTC
CASSFVARYNEQFF
>.|11|TRBV20-1|TRBJ1-1|.
TGCAGTGCAGCGAACGGGGGCACAGTTTTCTTT
CSAANGGTVFF
>.|12|TRBV10-3|TRBJ2-7|.
TGTGCCATCCGTCAGACCGCCCGCGAGCAGTATTTC
CAIRQTAREQYF
>.|13|TRBV4-3|TRBJ2-7|.
TGCGCCAGCAGCCAAGTAGTACGGGACGAGCAGTACTTC
CASSQVVRDEQYF
>.|14|TRBV29-1|TRBJ1-1|many
TGCAGCGTTGAAGAAAGACGGCTGAACACTGAAGCTTTCTTT
CSVEERRLNTEAFF
>TRBD2|17|TRBV4-1|TRBJ2-3|.
TGCACCAGCAACCAAGAACCTTCTAGCGGAAGCACAGATACGCAGTATTTT
CTSNQEPSSGSTDTQYF